Detailed here is one T cell receptor beta chain. With V trimmed by 5 bases and J by 6 bases, 2 bases remained unmatched. Germline CDR1 reads GTSNPN; CDR2 reads SVGIG (reference sequence). The CDR3 has 12 residues. This sample was included in a study of T cells in Graves' hyperthyroidism and ophthalmopathy. RNA transcripts yielded amplified TCR beta CDR3 regions. The primer set for the first-round RT-PCR of the TCR CDR3 was HTBI. TCRdb reprocessed the multiplex PCR reads with MiXCR, giving one entry per CDR3 protein. The table includes around 400,000 distinct CDR3 sequences, roughly 25% detected once. The sequenced sample consisted of blood. This clonotype was obtained from a man aged 45-65 years with Graves' hyperthyroidism. This rearrangement joins TRBV30 to TRBJ2-2, with 8 nucleotides matching TRBD1. CDR3 amino acids: CAWGQGAGELFF. The CDR3 DNA reads TGTGCCTGGGGACAGGGAGCCGGGGAGCTGTTTTTT.